This T cell receptor beta chain comes out of a study of PD-1 blockade in classical Hodgkin lymphoma. The study's findings and limits: It was among complete responders that baseline diversity resembled that of newly diagnosed patients. Reports indicated that newly diagnosed patients had lower baseline TCR diversity than healthy donors did. A significant rise in TCR diversity by C4D1 was seen for CD4+ but not CD8+ cells.

TCRdb's table, derived via immunoSEQ multiplex PCR, lists solely in-frame clones and lacks some. The data hold around 2,900 clones, with roughly three quarters observed a single time. As regards this clone: The antigen is undetermined.

Documented time point: cycle 4 day 1 (C4D1), after 5 to 7 weeks of nivolumab. All patients experienced relapse after autologous stem cell transplantation, and brentuximab vedotin exposure was variable. From thawed PBMCs, magnetic negative selection was used to isolate the CD8+ T cells. The sample here was CD8+ T cells from blood, taken before the fourth cycle of nivolumab. The sequence came from a human donor with classical Hodgkin lymphoma.

The CDR3 DNA reads as TGCGCCAGCACCGACAACAGGGCCATGAACACTGAAGCTTTCTTT. This sequence encodes CASTDNRAMNTEAFF. The gene calls are TRBV4-1 and TRBJ1-1; possible D gene TRBD1, 6 bases. The CDR3 spans 15 residues. V was trimmed by 7 bases and J by 0 bases, leaving 15 bases between them. From germline, CDR1 is MGHRA and CDR2 YSYEKL.